These 14 T cell receptor beta chains share one sample of origin, sequenced in a study of T cells after yellow fever vaccination. TCRdb analysed the 5' RACE reads with MiXCR anew, one entry per CDR3 protein. The table shows 300,000 to 350,000 distinct CDR3 sequences, with 3.5% to 4.5% occurring only once. This specimen was PBMCs, taken 15 days after the yellow fever booster vaccination. The receptors here all came from a man between 18 and 35 years old who received the YFV17D yellow fever vaccine.

This clonotype was seen only a few times. The rearrangement joins TRBV5-1 to TRBJ2-5, with a tentative D call TRBD1 (5 bases). The V and J ends lost 4 bases and 4 bases respectively, with 8 bases between them. Germline CDR1 is SGHRS and CDR2 is YFSETQ. The CDR3 runs to 12 residues. The CDR3 region has the DNA TGCGCCAGCAGCGAGGACACAGAGACCCAGTACTTC. Amino acid sequence: CASSEDTETQYF. Combining the CDR3 with reference TRBV5-1 and TRBJ2-5 gives the whole variable domain KAGVTQTPRYLIKTRGQQVTLSCSPISGHRSVSWYQQTPGQGLQFLFEYFSETQRNKGNFPGRFSGRQFSNSRSEMNVSTLELGDSALYLCASSEDTETQYFGPGTRLLVL.

This clonotype has just a few counts. V usage is TRBV6-5 and J usage is TRBJ1-2; D unclear. The CDR3 has 13 residues. The V end lost 4 bases, the J end lost 4 bases, and 10 bases lay between the germline ends. Germline V CDR1 and CDR2: MNHEY, SVGAGI. This CDR3 reads CASSSTPAYGYTF. For the CDR3, the DNA is TGTGCCAGCAGTTCGACCCCTGCCTATGGCTACACCTTC.

This clonotype was counted many times. The chain combines TRBV5-6 with TRBJ2-3, with 10 bases matching TRBD2. J lost 7 bases, V lost 4 bases, and 9 bases had no gene match. The CDR3 is made up of 15 amino acids. The germline gives CDR1 SGHDT, CDR2 YYEEEE. CDR3 residues: CASSQSGGAVNTQYF. CDR3 bases: TGTGCCAGCAGCCAGAGCGGGGGGGCCGTTAATACGCAGTATTTT.

This clonotype was observed many times. This rearrangement joins TRBV20-1 to TRBJ2-7; maybe TRBD1 (6 bases). Germline CDR1 and CDR2: DFQATT and SNEGSKA (reference sequence). The CDR3 totals 13 residues. This CDR3 is CSLPGQGAYEQYF. For the CDR3, the DNA is TGCAGCCTTCCGGGACAAGGAGCCTACGAGCAGTACTTC.

This clonotype came up a few times. This sequence joins TRBV12-3 or TRBV12-4 and TRBJ2-6; tentatively, D is TRBD1 (6 bases). V was clipped by 5 bases and J by 0 bases, with 14 bases between them. The CDR3 totals 17 residues. In DNA form, the CDR3 reads TGTGCCAGCAGTGGGGGACAACTCCTCTCTGGGGCCAACGTCCTGACTTTC. It is translated as CASSGGQLLSGANVLTF.

At least ten counts were recorded for this clonotype. J is TRBJ2-1 and V is TRBV7-2, with a tentative D call TRBD2 (6 bases). V gave up 5 bases and J gave up 6 bases, with 11 bases separating them. Per germline, CDR1 SGHTA and CDR2 FQGNSA. The CDR3 sequence is 13 residues long. The CDR3: CASSPTRFNEQFF. Written as DNA, the CDR3 is TGTGCCAGCAGCCCGACTAGGTTCAATGAGCAGTTCTTC.

This clonotype was detected ten times or more. The V call is TRBV5-1, the J call TRBJ1-6; a weak D match, TRBD1 (5 bases). The CDR3 is 14 amino acids. Germline CDR1 and CDR2: SGHRS and YFSETQ. V was pared by 4 bases and J by 12 bases, with 17 bases between. The CDR3 coding sequence is TGCGCCAGCAGCGTGGGGACCGCCGGGGGACCCCTCCACTTT. Protein product: CASSVGTAGGPLHF. The whole variable domain, remainder taken from reference TRBV5-1 and TRBJ1-6, is KAGVTQTPRYLIKTRGQQVTLSCSPISGHRSVSWYQQTPGQGLQFLFEYFSETQRNKGNFPGRFSGRQFSNSRSEMNVSTLELGDSALYLCASSVGTAGGPLHFGNGTRLTVT.

This clonotype turned up a few times. The V and J genes are TRBV7-9 and TRBJ1-2; D possibly corresponds to TRBD1 (5 bases). CDR3 length: 13 residues. Germline V gene data show CDR1 as SEHNR and CDR2 as FQNEAQ (reference sequence). Trimming stripped 1 base from V and 9 bases from J, with 12 bases between. The CDR3 here is CASSLDGGVSYTF. Written as DNA, the CDR3 is TGTGCCAGCAGCTTAGATGGGGGGGTGAGCTACACCTTC.

This clonotype occurred many times. The V and J genes are TRBV7-9 and TRBJ2-5; D unclear. The V end was cut by 4 bases, the J end by 3 bases, with 3 bases between. CDR1 is SEHNR, CDR2 FQNEAQ, per germline (reference sequence). This CDR3 is 11 amino acids long. The CDR3 DNA reads TGTGCCAGCAGCTCTAAAGAGACCCAGTACTTC. Translation gives CASSSKETQYF.

This clonotype was recorded at least ten times. The rearrangement uses TRBV7-8 and TRBJ2-1, with 8 positions matching TRBD2. The germline V gene has CDR1 SGHVS and CDR2 FQNEAQ. Trimming took 5 bases from V and 6 from J; bases not matched to a gene: 12. The CDR3 spans 16 residues. This CDR3 is CASSRARLALTNEQFF. The CDR3 DNA sequence: TGTGCCAGCAGCAGAGCGAGACTAGCGTTGACCAATGAGCAGTTCTTC.

At least ten counts were recorded for this clonotype. The V and J genes are TRBV6-6 and TRBJ2-1, with D maybe TRBD1 (6 bases). The germline gives CDR1 MNHNY, CDR2 SVGAGI (reference sequence). The CDR3 is made up of 12 amino acids. Trimming took 6 bases from V and 9 from J, leaving 12 bases between them. The CDR3 sequence: CASRQGMGEQFF. The CDR3 DNA follows: TGTGCCAGCAGACAGGGAATGGGTGAGCAGTTCTTC.

J is TRBJ2-1 and V is TRBV5-1, with D possibly TRBD2 on 5 matching bases. The V and J ends lost 0 bases and 8 bases respectively, with 15 bases between them. The CDR3 is 15 amino acids. Germline CDR1 and CDR2: SGHRS and YFSETQ. This CDR3 is CASSLGDTSIHEQFF. The CDR3, as DNA: TGCGCCAGCAGCTTGGGAGACACTAGTATTCATGAGCAGTTCTTC.

In this sample, this clonotype turned up a few times. This chain uses TRBV20-1 with TRBJ1-5; TRBD1 is a possible D gene (5 bases). V lost 1 base and J 3 bases, leaving 13 bases between the germline ends. The V gene's germline CDR1 is DFQATT and CDR2 SNEGSKA (reference sequence). This CDR3 region has 15 residues. The CDR3 protein is CSARVRGLTNQPQHF. The CDR3, as DNA: TGCAGTGCTAGAGTGAGGGGACTGACCAATCAGCCCCAGCATTTT.

There are many counts of this clonotype. V is TRBV12-3 or TRBV12-4 and J is TRBJ2-1; D remains ambiguous. This CDR3 contains 12 residues. V was shortened by 7 bases and J by 8 bases, with 12 bases between the two germline ends. In DNA form, the CDR3 reads TGTGCCAGCACGCCCAGGATGCATGAGCAGTTCTTC. Translated: CASTPRMHEQFF.